The 14 T cell receptor beta chains below all came from one sample that was sequenced in a study of regulatory T cells in long-lasting Graves disease. The time point: persistent/refractory GD, antithyroid drugs over 5 years with positive TRAb. Generation of the TCR library employed RNA extracted from PBMCs. Relying on iRepertoire HTBI primers and Arm-PCR of CDR3 regions, the team built TCR beta libraries. TCRdb processed the multiplex PCR reads anew with MiXCR; each CDR3 protein has one entry. The sample records 400,000 to 450,000 distinct CDR3 sequences, about a quarter being singletons. The material sequenced was peripheral blood mononuclear cells (PBMCs), taken when the disease was refractory, from a patient treated with antithyroid drugs. The receptors here all came from a female donor with Graves disease.

In this sample, this clonotype turned up a few times. This may be a read error, as it is one base from a much larger clone. J is TRBJ1-1 and V is TRBV6-1; possible D gene TRBD1, 5 bases. This CDR3 has 13 residues. Germline V gives CDR1 MNHNS, CDR2 SASEGT. The CDR3 is CASRMTENTEALF. In DNA, the CDR3 is TGTGCCAGCAGGATGACAGAGAACACTGAAGCTCTCTTT.

This clonotype was seen ten or more times. V gene TRBV7-9 combines with J gene TRBJ2-6; maybe TRBD2 (5 bases). V was shortened by 4 bases and J by 4 bases, with 11 bases between the two germline ends. The CDR3 is made up of 15 amino acids. Germline-derived CDR1 and CDR2 are SEHNR and FQNEAQ (reference sequence). CDR3 residues: CASSSPGLGANVLTF. The CDR3 nucleotides are TGTGCCAGCAGCTCCCCGGGGTTAGGGGCCAACGTCCTGACTTTC. The full variable domain, its missing parts supplied by reference TRBV7-9 and TRBJ2-6, is DTGVSQNPRHKITKRGQNVTFRCDPISEHNRLYWYRQTLGQGPEFLTYFQNEAQLEKSRLLSDRFSAERPKGSFSTLEIQRTEQGDSAMYLCASSSPGLGANVLTFGAGSRLTVL.

This clonotype showed up just a few times. The J gene is TRBJ2-7, the V gene TRBV7-9, with D perhaps assigned TRBD1 or TRBD2 (6 bases each). CDR1 is SEHNR, CDR2 FQNEAQ, per germline (reference sequence). The ends were cut back, 5 bases at V and 7 bases at J, with 24 bases in the middle. The CDR3 is 16 amino acids. The chain's CDR3 is CASSPSYGGGRGEQYF. Here the CDR3 DNA reads TGTGCCAGCAGCCCGAGCTATGGGGGCGGGCGGGGAGAGCAGTACTTC.

The sample holds a few counts of this clonotype. The gene calls are TRBV7-9 and TRBJ2-7; D could derive from TRBD1 or TRBD2 (5 bases each). This CDR3 is built from 15 residues. CDR1 is SEHNR and CDR2 is FQNEAQ in the germline V gene (reference sequence). V was pared by 2 bases and J by 0 bases, with 11 bases between. CDR3 in amino acids: CASSLPGRSSYEQYF. CDR3 coding DNA: TGTGCCAGCAGCTTACCGGGACGGAGCTCCTACGAGCAGTACTTC.

This clonotype was seen at least ten times. The J gene is TRBJ2-7, the V gene TRBV12-3 or TRBV12-4, with 11 bases identical to TRBD2. CDR3 length equals 15 residues. J was trimmed by 4 bases and V by 4 bases; bases with no gene match: 6. CDR3 protein: CASSYSGRGIYEQYF. CDR3 coding DNA: TGTGCCAGCAGTTATAGCGGGAGGGGAATTTACGAGCAGTACTTC.

A few counts support this clonotype. The chain combines TRBV27 with TRBJ2-7; TRBD2 is a possible D gene (5 bases). This CDR3 is built from 17 residues. From germline, CDR1 is MNHEY and CDR2 SMNVEV (reference sequence). Trimming shortened V by 5 bases and J by 4 bases, and 24 bases separated the two germline ends. CDR3 loop: CASSPQKIRGQVYEQYF. The CDR3, as DNA: TGTGCCAGCAGTCCACAAAAAATCCGGGGTCAGGTGTACGAGCAGTACTTC.

This clonotype was detected many times. V usage is TRBV28 and J usage is TRBJ1-4; unclear D gene. Trimming cost V 5 bases and J 7 bases, with 8 bases left between them. Per germline, CDR1 MDHEN and CDR2 SYDVKM. CDR3 length: 12 residues. CDR3 residues: CASSIGIEKLFF. The CDR3 DNA follows: TGTGCCAGCAGTATTGGAATTGAAAAACTGTTTTTT.

The table lists this clonotype with many counts. The chain couples TRBV12-3 or TRBV12-4 to TRBJ2-6; possibly TRBD1 or TRBD2 for D (5 bases each). The CDR3 totals 19 residues. V gave up 5 bases and J gave up 2 bases, with 22 bases separating them. CDR3 nucleotides: TGTGCCAGCAGTGGCCTCGGGACCACCCTTGGGGCTGGGGCCAACGTCCTGACTTTC. Its translation is CASSGLGTTLGAGANVLTF.

V usage is TRBV18 and J usage is TRBJ2-6, with D possibly being TRBD1 (6 bases). The ends were cut back, 7 bases at V and 2 bases at J, with 21 bases in the middle. Germline V gene data show CDR1 as KGHSH and CDR2 as LQKENI. The CDR3 spans 18 residues. The CDR3 nucleotides read TGTGCCAGCTTCCCGGACAGCGCTTTGATGGCTGGGGCCAACGTCCTGACTTTC. Translation gives CASFPDSALMAGANVLTF.

V gene TRBV12-3 or TRBV12-4 combines with J gene TRBJ1-3; D not certain. Trimming took off 3 bases at V and 5 bases at J, with 8 bases between the two ends. CDR3 length: 13 residues. Here the CDR3 reads CASSFSGRNTIYF. Here the CDR3 DNA reads TGTGCCAGCAGTTTTTCAGGCAGAAACACCATATATTTT.

At least ten counts were recorded for this clonotype. The chain employs TRBV9 and TRBJ1-2; TRBD1 matches 7 bases. The V and J ends lost 0 bases and 0 bases, in that order; junction bases with no gene match: 8. This CDR3 has 17 residues. CDR1 and CDR2 (germline): SGDLS, YYNGEE. The CDR3 sequence is CASSVDIGTEPNYGYTF. The CDR3 region has the DNA TGTGCCAGCAGCGTAGATATCGGGACAGAACCTAACTATGGCTACACCTTC.

The chain combines TRBV6-1 with TRBJ1-1; D gene ambiguous. The germline CDR1 and CDR2 sequences are MNHNS and SASEGT. The CDR3 has 15 residues. The V end was cut by 6 bases, the J end by 1 base, with 15 bases between. The CDR3 coding sequence is TGTGCCAGCAGAATCAGGCTCCAAGCGAACACTGAAGCTTTCTTT. It translates to CASRIRLQANTEAFF.

This clonotype was observed many times. V and J are TRBV2 and TRBJ1-1; no clear D. V lost 6 bases, J lost 1 base, and 6 bases lay in between. The CDR3 covers 12 residues. Germline CDR1 SNHLY, CDR2 FYNNEI. Here the CDR3 reads CASSTENTEAFF. The CDR3 coding sequence is TGTGCCAGCAGCACTGAGAACACTGAAGCTTTCTTT.

This rearrangement joins TRBV9 to TRBJ2-7; 11 nucleotides match TRBD1. The CDR3 is 16 amino acids. V lost 2 bases and J lost 5; bases outside the gene matches: 9. Germline CDR1 reads SGDLS; CDR2 reads YYNGEE. The DNA for the CDR3 is TGTGCCAGCAGCGTCGCAACGGGACAGGGGGAAGACGAGCAGTACTTC. Protein product: CASSVATGQGEDEQYF.